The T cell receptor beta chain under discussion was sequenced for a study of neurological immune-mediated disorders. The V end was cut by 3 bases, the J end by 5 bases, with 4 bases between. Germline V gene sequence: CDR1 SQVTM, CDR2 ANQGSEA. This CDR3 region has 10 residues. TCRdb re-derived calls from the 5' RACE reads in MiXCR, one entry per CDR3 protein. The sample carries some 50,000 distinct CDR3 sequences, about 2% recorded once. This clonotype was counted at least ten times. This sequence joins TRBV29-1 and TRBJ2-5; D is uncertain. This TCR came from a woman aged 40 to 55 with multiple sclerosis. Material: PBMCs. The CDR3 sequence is CSVEWETQYF. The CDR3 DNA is TGCAGCGTTGAGTGGGAGACCCAGTACTTC. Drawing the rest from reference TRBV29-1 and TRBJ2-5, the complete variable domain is SAVISQKPSRDICQRGTSLTIQCQVDSQVTMMFWYRQQPGQSLTLIATANQGSEATYESGFVIDKFPISRPNLTFSTLTVSNMSPEDSSIYLCSVEWETQYFGPGTRLLVL.